The 19 T cell receptor beta chains reported below all come from one sample, sequenced in a study of blood T cell repertoires in COVID-19. Generated by immunoSEQ multiplex PCR, the TCRdb table keeps only in-frame clones and is missing some. The sample holds 270,000 or so clones, 86% seen once. Sequencing used peripheral blood. The receptor set was obtained from a woman in her 30s with active or convalescent COVID-19.

In its sample, this clone was seen a few times. The V call is TRBV5-8, the J call TRBJ2-1; 9 bases align to TRBD1. Trimming cost V 4 bases and J 6 bases; bases outside gene matches: 8. CDR1 and CDR2 from the germline V gene are SGHTS and YDEGEE. There are 15 residues in the CDR3. The CDR3 spells CASSEGQGHINEQFF. Here the CDR3 DNA reads TGTGCCAGCAGCGAGGGACAGGGCCATATCAATGAGCAGTTCTTC.

This rearrangement joins TRBV9 to TRBJ2-3, with D perhaps TRBD2 (6 bases). The germline gives CDR1 SGDLS, CDR2 YYNGEE. V lost 2 bases to trimming and J lost 0 bases, with 10 bases between them. This CDR3 is built from 15 residues. The CDR3 is CASSVAGSSTDTQYF. DNA for the CDR3: TGTGCCAGCAGCGTTGCGGGGTCTAGCACAGATACGCAGTATTTT.

This chain links TRBV28 with TRBJ2-7; 8 bases line up with TRBD2. V was pared by 3 bases and J by 4 bases, with 14 bases of the junction left unmatched. Germline lookup yields CDR1 MDHEN and CDR2 SYDVKM. The CDR3 is 17 amino acids. Here the CDR3 DNA reads TGTGCCAGCAGTTTCCCCCAAAACCGGGGGGGATTGTACGAGCAGTACTTC. Its translation: CASSFPQNRGGLYEQYF.

J is TRBJ2-7 and V is TRBV6-1, with TRBD1 as a possible D gene (5 bases). The length of the CDR3 is 14 residues. Trimming took 1 base from V and 3 from J, leaving 10 bases between them. Per germline, CDR1 MNHNS and CDR2 SASEGT. The CDR3 loop is CASSEEGDSYEQYF. CDR3 in DNA: TGTGCCAGCAGTGAAGAAGGAGACAGCTACGAGCAGTACTTC.

The V gene is TRBV4-2, the J gene TRBJ2-6; perhaps TRBD1 as D (6 bases). The V gene's germline CDR1 is LGHNA and CDR2 YNFKEQ. The CDR3 extends over 17 amino acids. V lost 0 bases to trimming and J lost 4 bases, with 13 bases between them. CDR3 loop: CASSQDEWGPGANVLTF. The CDR3 coding sequence is TGTGCCAGCAGCCAAGACGAATGGGGGCCAGGGGCCAACGTCCTGACTTTC.

The chain's CDR3 is CASSPPGVMAGNTIYF. The DNA of the CDR3 is TGTGCCAGCTCACCACCGGGAGTCATGGCTGGAAACACCATATATTTT. The rearrangement uses TRBV18 and TRBJ1-3; D gene ambiguous. With 0 bases removed from V and 2 bases from J, the gap between germline ends came to 11 bases. The CDR3 has 16 amino acids. Germline V gives CDR1 KGHSH, CDR2 LQKENI. Full variable domain (outside the CDR3, taken from reference TRBV18 and TRBJ1-3): NAGVMQNPRHLVRRRGQEARLRCSPMKGHSHVYWYRQLPEEGLKFMVYLQKENIIDESGMPKERFSAEFPKEGPSILRIQQVVRGDSAAYFCASSPPGVMAGNTIYFGEGSWLTVV.

This clone was detected only once. The chain uses TRBV4-1 and TRBJ1-4; perhaps TRBD1 as D (6 bases). This CDR3 spans 15 amino acids. Trimming left V 0 bases short and J 8 bases short, with 13 bases between. Germline-derived CDR1 and CDR2 are MGHRA and YSYEKL. As DNA, the CDR3 is TGCGCCAGCAGCCAAGATCGGGAGGGGGTCGAAAAACTGTTTTTT. It encodes CASSQDREGVEKLFF.

The gene calls are TRBV4-1 and TRBJ2-7, with TRBD2 identical over 9 bases. Germline values: CDR1 MGHRA, CDR2 YSYEKL. The J segment lost 3 bases and the V segment lost 4 bases, leaving 10 bases of the junction unmatched. The CDR3 contains 16 residues. CDR3 in amino acids: CASSRQEASGVYEQYF. CDR3 sequence (DNA): TGCGCCAGCAGCCGCCAAGAGGCTAGCGGGGTCTACGAGCAGTACTTC.

This clone has only a few counts. This chain joins TRBV2 and TRBJ2-1; D is possibly TRBD1 (6 bases). This CDR3 is 14 amino acids long. The germline gives CDR1 SNHLY, CDR2 FYNNEI. V lost 7 bases, J lost 4 bases, and 14 bases lay in between. The CDR3 DNA reads TGTGCCAGCAAATCAGGGGACGGTTACAATGAGCAGTTCTTC. It is translated as CASKSGDGYNEQFF.

The genes are TRBV11-1 and TRBJ2-5; D is undetermined. Germline V gene sequence: CDR1 SGHAT, CDR2 FQDESV (reference sequence). The V end was cut by 4 bases, the J end by 3 bases, with 15 bases between. This CDR3 contains 15 residues. The CDR3 bases are TGTGCCAGCAGCTCTCTCGGGTCTATAGAAGAGACCCAGTACTTC. Its protein product is CASSSLGSIEETQYF. Full variable domain (rest looked up from reference TRBV11-1 and TRBJ2-5): EAEVAQSPRYKITEKSQAVAFWCDPISGHATLYWYRQILGQGPELLVQFQDESVVDDSQLPKDRFSAERLKGVDSTLKIQPAELGDSAMYLCASSSLGSIEETQYFGPGTRLLVL.

The sample holds one count of this clone. The chain carries TRBV5-6 and TRBJ1-2; 9 bases map to TRBD1. The V segment lost 0 bases and the J segment 4 bases; nucleotides outside the gene matches: 4. Germline loops: CDR1 SGHDT, CDR2 YYEEEE. The CDR3 covers 15 residues. The CDR3 nucleotides are TGTGCCAGCAGCTTGGGGGACAGGGTTATCTATGGCTACACCTTC. It encodes CASSLGDRVIYGYTF.

This clone was found once. This rearrangement joins TRBV19 to TRBJ1-2; TRBD1 matches 9 bases. The CDR3 covers 17 residues. Germline CDR1 LNHDA, CDR2 SQIVND (reference sequence). Trimming took 4 bases from V and 2 from J; bases not matched to a gene: 11. The CDR3 protein is CASSTVPGQGLNYGYTF. DNA for the CDR3: TGTGCCAGTAGTACCGTACCGGGACAGGGCCTGAACTATGGCTACACCTTC. Variable domain in full (rest from reference TRBV19 and TRBJ1-2): DGGITQSPKYLFRKEGQNVTLSCEQNLNHDAMYWYRQDPGQGLRLIYYSQIVNDFQKGDIAEGYSVSREKKESFPLTVTSAQKNPTAFYLCASSTVPGQGLNYGYTFGSGTRLTVV.

This chain uses TRBV6-5 with TRBJ2-5, with D perhaps TRBD1 (6 bases). Trimming took off 2 bases at V and 5 bases at J, with 9 bases between the two ends. From germline, CDR1 is MNHEY and CDR2 SVGAGI. The CDR3 is 13 amino acids. CDR3 nucleotide sequence: TGTGCCAGCAGTTACGCCACAGGGGAGACCCAGTACTTC. This encodes CASSYATGETQYF.

V and J are TRBV27 and TRBJ2-2; D uncertain. Germline assignment: CDR1 MNHEY and CDR2 SMNVEV (reference sequence). Trimming left V 1 base short and J 6 bases short, with 18 bases between. The CDR3 has 17 amino acids. CDR3 protein: CASSLYLPLAESGELFF. For the CDR3, the DNA is TGTGCCAGCAGTTTATATCTCCCCCTGGCAGAATCCGGGGAGCTGTTTTTT.

This chain joins TRBV15 and TRBJ2-5, with TRBD2 matching over 10 bases. The J segment lost 5 bases and the V segment lost 5 bases, leaving 11 bases of the junction unmatched. The CDR3 is 16 amino acids. The germline V gene encodes CDR1 LNHNV and CDR2 YYDKDF (reference sequence). The CDR3 sequence is CATSSISGGSGETQYF. The CDR3 nucleotides are TGTGCCACCAGCTCGATTAGCGGGGGGTCGGGTGAGACCCAGTACTTC.

The V call is TRBV5-4, the J call TRBJ1-2, with TRBD1 matching 11 bases. Trimming cost V 2 bases and J 4 bases; bases outside gene matches: 7. The CDR3 has 16 residues. Germline V CDR1 and CDR2: SGHNT, YYREEE (reference sequence). CDR3 amino acids: CASSFGTGGYGYGYTF. The CDR3 DNA sequence: TGTGCCAGCAGCTTCGGGACAGGGGGATATGGCTATGGCTACACCTTC.

This chain connects TRBV3-1 (or the pseudogene TRBV3-2) to TRBJ1-2; TRBD1 is a possible D gene (6 bases). The germline V gene encodes CDR1 LGHDT and CDR2 YNNKEL (reference sequence). CDR3 size: 12 residues. The ends were cut back, 6 bases at V and 5 bases at J, with 10 bases in the middle. The CDR3 nucleotides are TGTGCCAGCAGAGGGGGATCTTATGGCTACACCTTC. Translated: CASRGGSYGYTF.

This sequence joins TRBV27 and TRBJ1-1; perhaps TRBD1 as D (6 bases). Germline V gives CDR1 MNHEY, CDR2 SMNVEV (reference sequence). The CDR3 loop spans 14 amino acids. V was clipped by 5 bases and J by 5 bases, with 15 bases between them. CDR3 in amino acids: CASSLDRWGTEAFF. The CDR3 DNA reads as TGTGCCAGCAGTCTAGACAGGTGGGGAACTGAAGCTTTCTTT.

The chain carries TRBV7-9 and TRBJ2-3; D not resolved. Trimming stripped 2 bases from V and 1 base from J, with 4 bases between. The CDR3 consists of 13 residues. CDR1 and CDR2 from the germline V gene are SEHNR and FQNEAQ (reference sequence). The CDR3 sequence is CASSLPGTDTQYF. The CDR3 coding sequence is TGTGCCAGCAGCTTACCTGGCACAGATACGCAGTATTTT.